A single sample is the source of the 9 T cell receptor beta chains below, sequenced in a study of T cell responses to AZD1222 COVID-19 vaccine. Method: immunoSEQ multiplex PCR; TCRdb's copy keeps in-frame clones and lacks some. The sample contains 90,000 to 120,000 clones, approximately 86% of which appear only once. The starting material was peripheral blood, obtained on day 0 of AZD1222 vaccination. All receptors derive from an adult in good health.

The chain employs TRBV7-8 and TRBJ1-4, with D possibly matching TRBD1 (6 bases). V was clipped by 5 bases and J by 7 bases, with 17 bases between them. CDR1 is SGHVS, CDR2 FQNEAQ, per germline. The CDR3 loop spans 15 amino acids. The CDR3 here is CASSPQVGRGEKLFF. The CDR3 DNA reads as TGTGCCAGCAGCCCACAGGTGGGCAGGGGTGAAAAACTGTTTTTT.

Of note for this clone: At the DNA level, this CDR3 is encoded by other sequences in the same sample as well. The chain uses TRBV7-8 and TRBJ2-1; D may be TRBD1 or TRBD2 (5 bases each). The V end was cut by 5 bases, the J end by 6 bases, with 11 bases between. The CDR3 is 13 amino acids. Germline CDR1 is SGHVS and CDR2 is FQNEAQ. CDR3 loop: CASSLGTANEQFF. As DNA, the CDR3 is TGTGCCAGCAGCCTAGGGACGGCCAATGAGCAGTTCTTC.

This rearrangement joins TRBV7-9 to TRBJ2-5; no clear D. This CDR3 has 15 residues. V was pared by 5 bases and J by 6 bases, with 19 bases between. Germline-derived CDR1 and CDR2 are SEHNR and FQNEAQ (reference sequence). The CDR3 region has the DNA TGTGCCAGCAGCCACAACCTACGTACCAAAAAGACCCAGTACTTC. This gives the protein CASSHNLRTKKTQYF.

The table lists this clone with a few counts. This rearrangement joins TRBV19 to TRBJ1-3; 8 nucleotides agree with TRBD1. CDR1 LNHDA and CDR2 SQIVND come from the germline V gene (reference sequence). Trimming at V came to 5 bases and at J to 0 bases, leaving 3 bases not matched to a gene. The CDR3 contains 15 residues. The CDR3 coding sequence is TGTGCCAGTAGTTCCGGACAGGGCTCTGGAAACACCATATATTTT. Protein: CASSSGQGSGNTIYF.

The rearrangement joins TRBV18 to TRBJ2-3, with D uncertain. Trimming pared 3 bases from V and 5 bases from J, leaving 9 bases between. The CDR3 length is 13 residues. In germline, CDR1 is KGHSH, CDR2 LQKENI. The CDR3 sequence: CASSPDSEDTQYF. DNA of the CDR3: TGTGCCAGCTCACCTGATTCCGAAGATACGCAGTATTTT.

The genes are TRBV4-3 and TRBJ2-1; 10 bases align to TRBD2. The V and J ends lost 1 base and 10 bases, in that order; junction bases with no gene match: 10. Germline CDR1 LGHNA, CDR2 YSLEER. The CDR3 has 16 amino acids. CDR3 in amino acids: CASSQAGILAGREQFF. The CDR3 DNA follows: TGCGCCAGCAGCCAAGCGGGGATACTAGCGGGAAGGGAGCAGTTCTTC.

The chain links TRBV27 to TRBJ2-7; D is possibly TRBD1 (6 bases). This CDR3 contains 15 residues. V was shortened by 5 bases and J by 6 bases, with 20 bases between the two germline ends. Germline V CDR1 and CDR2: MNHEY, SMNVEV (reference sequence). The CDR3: CASSTWGRTTFEQYF. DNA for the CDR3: TGTGCCAGCAGTACTTGGGGGCGCACTACGTTCGAGCAGTACTTC.

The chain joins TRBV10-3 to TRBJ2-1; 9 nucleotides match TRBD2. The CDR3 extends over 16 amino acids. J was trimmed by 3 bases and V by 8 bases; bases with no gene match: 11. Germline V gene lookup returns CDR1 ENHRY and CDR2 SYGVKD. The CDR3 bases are TGTGCCATCTCGTCAGCGGGAGGAGGATTCTACAATGAGCAGTTCTTC. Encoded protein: CAISSAGGGFYNEQFF.

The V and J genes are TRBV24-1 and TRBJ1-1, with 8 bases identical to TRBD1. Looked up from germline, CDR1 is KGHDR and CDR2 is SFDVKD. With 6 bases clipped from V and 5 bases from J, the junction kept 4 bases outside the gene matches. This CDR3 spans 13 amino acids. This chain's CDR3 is CATSTGGRTEAFF. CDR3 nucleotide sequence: TGTGCCACCAGTACAGGGGGTAGGACTGAAGCTTTCTTT.